The next 29 T cell receptor beta chains were all read from a single sample in a study of blood T cell repertoires in COVID-19. Method: immunoSEQ multiplex PCR; TCRdb's copy keeps in-frame clones and lacks some. There are approximately 140,000 clones in the sample; around 87% occur only once, and 3.5% to 5% lies in the top ten. The sample was peripheral blood. These receptors were collected from a woman aged 55-70 years with active or convalescent COVID-19.

Turning to this clone: Other DNA sequences in this specimen translate into the identical CDR3. This chain links TRBV19 with TRBJ1-4, with a possible D match to TRBD1 (6 bases). This CDR3 is built from 14 residues. From germline, CDR1 is LNHDA and CDR2 SQIVND (reference sequence). Trimming removed 6 bases at V and 0 bases at J, with 8 bases between. The CDR3 loop reads CASRGTTTNEKLFF. The DNA of the CDR3 is TGTGCCAGTAGGGGGACAACAACTAATGAAAAACTGTTTTTT.

The rearrangement links TRBV27 to TRBJ1-1; possibly TRBD1 for D (5 bases). Trimming pared 8 bases from V and 6 bases from J, leaving 10 bases between. CDR1 is MNHEY, CDR2 SMNVEV, per germline (reference sequence). This CDR3 region has 11 residues. The CDR3 DNA is TGTGCCAGCGGGGGGGGATCTGAAGCTTTCTTT. It encodes CASGGGSEAFF.

This chain joins TRBV6-1 and TRBJ1-5, with 7 bases identical to TRBD1. CDR3 size: 18 residues. The V and J ends lost 4 bases and 0 bases, in that order; junction bases with no gene match: 12. Germline V gene lookup returns CDR1 MNHNS and CDR2 SASEGT. The CDR3 reads CASSGDRARSYSNQPQHF. The CDR3 DNA reads as TGTGCCAGCAGTGGCGACAGGGCCAGAAGCTATAGCAATCAGCCCCAGCATTTT.

The rearrangement uses TRBV11-3 and TRBJ2-1; 9 nucleotides line up with TRBD1. V dropped 2 bases and J dropped 8; count of bases not matched to a gene: 10. CDR3 length equals 16 residues. Germline CDR1 SGHNT, CDR2 YENEEA. This CDR3 reads CASSLNPGQGNHEQFF. CDR3 coding DNA: TGTGCCAGCAGCTTAAACCCGGGACAGGGAAACCATGAGCAGTTCTTC.

This chain connects TRBV3-1 (or the pseudogene TRBV3-2) to TRBJ2-7; D not certain. V gave up 3 bases and J gave up 3 bases, with 3 bases separating them. The germline CDR1 and CDR2 sequences are LGHDT and YNNKEL (reference sequence). The CDR3 runs 11 residues. This CDR3 reads CASSHIYEQYF. The CDR3 DNA reads as TGTGCCAGCAGCCACATCTACGAGCAGTACTTC.

V and J are TRBV7-3 and TRBJ2-1; 14 nucleotides line up with TRBD2. V was clipped by 4 bases and J by 9 bases; unmatched bases: 5. CDR3 size: 15 residues. The germline CDR1 and CDR2 sequences are SGHTA and FQGTGA. The CDR3, as DNA: TGTGCCAGCAGCTGGACTAGCGGGGGGTATGTTGAGCAGTTCTTC. The encoded protein is CASSWTSGGYVEQFF.

V is TRBV7-2 and J is TRBJ2-7; possible D gene TRBD2, 5 bases. The CDR3 runs to 14 residues. Germline values: CDR1 SGHTA, CDR2 FQGNSA. V was clipped by 5 bases and J by 1 base, with 12 bases between them. The CDR3 DNA sequence: TGTGCCAGCAGCCCCGCGGGTCAGTCCTACGAGCAGTACTTC. Protein product: CASSPAGQSYEQYF.

J is TRBJ2-3 and V is TRBV10-3; no clear D. V was clipped by 3 bases and J by 3 bases, with 10 bases between them. This CDR3 has 14 amino acids. Germline V lookup: CDR1 ENHRY, CDR2 SYGVKD. The CDR3 coding sequence is TGTGCCATCAGTGATGTACTTTTGACAGATACGCAGTATTTT. This sequence encodes CAISDVLLTDTQYF.

This clone has just one count. The rearrangement links TRBV19 to TRBJ2-1; D is undetermined. V was clipped by 5 bases and J by 7 bases, with 9 bases between them. CDR1 LNHDA and CDR2 SQIVND come from the germline V gene (reference sequence). The CDR3 spans 12 residues. This CDR3 reads CASSLRTNEQFF. In DNA form, the CDR3 reads TGTGCCAGTAGTCTTAGAACGAATGAGCAGTTCTTC.

The chain combines TRBV30 with TRBJ2-3; TRBD2 agrees at 12 bases. Trimming took 1 base from V and 5 from J; bases not matched to a gene: 1. In germline, CDR1 is GTSNPN, CDR2 SVGIG (reference sequence). The CDR3 runs to 14 residues. The CDR3 loop is CAWSGTSGVDTQYF. CDR3 coding DNA: TGTGCCTGGAGTGGGACTAGCGGGGTAGATACGCAGTATTTT.

The table lists this clone with a count of one. The chain employs TRBV9 and TRBJ1-2; TRBD1 is a possible D gene (5 bases). Deletions cut 6 bases from V and 5 bases from J, with 20 bases between. Germline V gene sequence: CDR1 SGDLS, CDR2 YYNGEE. The CDR3 is made up of 15 amino acids. The CDR3 DNA reads TGTGCCAGCACCTCAGGGATAGGGGATATGTATGGCTACACCTTC. It codes for CASTSGIGDMYGYTF.

The chain couples TRBV5-1 to TRBJ1-1, with 7 bases that match TRBD1. Germline values: CDR1 SGHRS, CDR2 YFSETQ. V dropped 0 bases and J dropped 1; count of bases not matched to a gene: 6. The CDR3 contains 16 residues. The CDR3 nucleotides are TGCGCCAGCAGCTTGGGGATCGGGACAGCGAACACTGAAGCTTTCTTT. Its protein is CASSLGIGTANTEAFF.

This chain joins TRBV5-4 and TRBJ2-7, with a weak D call TRBD2 (6 bases). Trimming removed 5 bases from V and 7 bases from J, with 22 bases in between. This CDR3 contains 15 residues. Germline lookup yields CDR1 SGHNT and CDR2 YYREEE (reference sequence). In DNA form, the CDR3 reads TGTGCCAGCAGTGTATCTGGAGGAGGGTGGTTGGAGCAGTACTTC. Its protein is CASSVSGGGWLEQYF.

The chain combines TRBV3-1 (or the pseudogene TRBV3-2) with TRBJ1-1; possible D gene TRBD1, 5 bases. The CDR3 extends over 14 amino acids. The germline V and J ends were trimmed by 2 bases and 0 bases, with 7 bases remaining between them. Germline CDR1 LGHDT, CDR2 YNNKEL (reference sequence). This chain's CDR3 is CASSQTTVNTEAFF. DNA for the CDR3: TGTGCCAGCAGCCAAACGACAGTGAACACTGAAGCTTTCTTT.

The gene calls are TRBV6-6 and TRBJ1-3, with TRBD1 matching 7 bases. CDR3 length: 15 residues. Germline V gene data show CDR1 as MNHNY and CDR2 as SVGAGI (reference sequence). V lost 4 bases, J lost 0 bases, and 3 bases stayed unmatched. The chain's CDR3 is CASSSGTVSGNTIYF. In DNA form, the CDR3 reads TGTGCCAGCAGTTCCGGGACAGTCTCTGGAAACACCATATATTTT.

The rearrangement joins TRBV30 to TRBJ1-5; TRBD1 is a possible D gene (5 bases). This CDR3 region has 14 residues. V lost 0 bases and J lost 7, with 13 bases in between. CDR1 and CDR2 from the germline V gene are GTSNPN and SVGIG (reference sequence). The CDR3 DNA follows: TGTGCCTGGAGTGTACAAGGGGTAGGGCAGCCCCAGCATTTT. This codes for CAWSVQGVGQPQHF.

The chain has TRBV4-3 and TRBJ1-2, with a possible D match to TRBD1 (5 bases). In germline, CDR1 is LGHNA, CDR2 YSLEER. This CDR3 is 18 amino acids long. V was pared by 0 bases and J by 9 bases, with 26 bases between. The CDR3 coding sequence is TGCGCCAGCAGCCAAGATGTCTTTGGCAGTACGGGGGTTACTCGCTACACCTTC. As protein: CASSQDVFGSTGVTRYTF.

CDR3 nucleotide sequence: TGTGCCTGGAGTAAGGGGGGACAGGATAATGAAAAACTGTTTTTT. It is translated as CAWSKGGQDNEKLFF. The V and J genes are TRBV30 and TRBJ1-4, with 8 bases matching TRBD1. The length of the CDR3 is 15 residues. Trimming at V came to 2 bases and at J to 4 bases, leaving 6 bases not matched to a gene. Germline V gene sequence: CDR1 GTSNPN, CDR2 SVGIG (reference sequence).

V and J are TRBV5-6 and TRBJ1-4, with 7 nucleotides matching TRBD1. Trimming took 6 bases from V and 2 from J; bases not matched to a gene: 4. The CDR3 covers 14 residues. CDR1 and CDR2 (germline): SGHDT, YYEEEE. CDR3: CASNFRGTNEKLFF. As DNA, the CDR3 is TGTGCCAGCAACTTCAGGGGGACTAATGAAAAACTGTTTTTT.

The gene calls are TRBV20-1 and TRBJ1-1, with a weak D call TRBD1 (6 bases). This CDR3 is 14 amino acids long. Per the germline V gene, CDR1 is DFQATT and CDR2 is SNEGSKA (reference sequence). Trimming left V 3 bases short and J 6 bases short, with 17 bases between. As DNA, the CDR3 is TGCAGTGCTAGTAGCGGCAGGGGAATCGCTGAAGCTTTCTTT. Protein: CSASSGRGIAEAFF.

The CDR3 is CASSEQGVGYTF. The CDR3 DNA reads TGTGCCAGCAGTGAACAGGGGGTTGGCTACACCTTC. The chain is built from TRBV6-1 and TRBJ1-2, with TRBD1 matching over 7 bases. There are 12 residues in the CDR3. The germline gives CDR1 MNHNS, CDR2 SASEGT. After removal of 2 bases from V and 7 bases from J, the junction contained 1 base not matched to a gene.

J is TRBJ1-2 and V is TRBV9; D is possibly TRBD1 (5 bases). V lost 0 bases and J 3 bases, leaving 9 bases between the germline ends. Germline CDR1 is SGDLS and CDR2 is YYNGEE. CDR3 size: 14 residues. CDR3 region: CASSVAGTDYGYTF. CDR3 nucleotide sequence: TGTGCCAGCAGCGTAGCCGGGACTGACTATGGCTACACCTTC.

The table lists this clone with a count of one. The CDR3 reads CASSFSRDRVRNEQFF. The CDR3 DNA sequence: TGCGCCAGCAGCTTCTCCCGGGACAGGGTAAGGAATGAGCAGTTCTTC. The V call is TRBV5-1, the J call TRBJ2-1, with 9 bases lining up with TRBD1. Germline-derived CDR1 and CDR2 are SGHRS and YFSETQ. The junction had 10 bases not matched to a gene; V was cut back by 2 bases and J by 7 bases. The CDR3 contains 16 residues. Drawing the rest from reference TRBV5-1 and TRBJ2-1, the complete variable domain is KAGVTQTPRYLIKTRGQQVTLSCSPISGHRSVSWYQQTPGQGLQFLFEYFSETQRNKGNFPGRFSGRQFSNSRSEMNVSTLELGDSALYLCASSFSRDRVRNEQFFGPGTRLTVL.

This chain joins TRBV5-1 and TRBJ1-5, with D perhaps matching TRBD1 (6 bases). Germline V gene sequence: CDR1 SGHRS, CDR2 YFSETQ. The V end lost 4 bases, the J end lost 7 bases, and 12 bases lay between the germline ends. This CDR3 is 13 amino acids long. This chain's CDR3 is CASSTQGGQPQHF. As DNA, the CDR3 is TGCGCCAGCAGCACACAGGGAGGGCAGCCCCAGCATTTT.

The chain has TRBV9 and TRBJ2-5; TRBD2 matches 8 bases. The germline CDR1 and CDR2 sequences are SGDLS and YYNGEE. The CDR3 length is 15 residues. V gave up 3 bases and J gave up 4 bases; unmatched junction bases: 8. In DNA, the CDR3 is TGTGCCAGCAGCGACCGTACCGGGGGGGCAGAGACCCAGTACTTC. Amino acid sequence: CASSDRTGGAETQYF.

J is TRBJ1-1 and V is TRBV28; 7 bases are a match to TRBD1. The germline CDR1 and CDR2 sequences are MDHEN and SYDVKM. This CDR3 contains 13 residues. The V gene end was trimmed by 7 bases and the J gene end by 11 bases; junction bases not matched to a gene: 13. This chain's CDR3 is CASTLGTATTAFF. The CDR3, as DNA: TGTGCCAGCACCCTTGGGACAGCCACCACCGCTTTCTTT.

The chain links TRBV9 to TRBJ1-3; no reliable D call. Between the trimmed V and J ends, which lost 4 bases and 2 bases, there was a span of 13 bases. The CDR3 consists of 15 residues. Germline CDR1 and CDR2: SGDLS and YYNGEE. The CDR3 is CASSSNLGAGNTIYF. The CDR3 DNA is TGTGCCAGCAGCTCCAATCTAGGAGCTGGAAACACCATATATTTT.

The CDR3 DNA reads as TGTGCCATCAGACCACAGGGGGCGGGAGGCCACAATGAGCAGTTCTTC. Amino acid sequence: CAIRPQGAGGHNEQFF. The chain combines TRBV10-3 with TRBJ2-1; a weak D match, TRBD1 (9 bases). The CDR3 is made up of 16 amino acids. The germline gives CDR1 ENHRY, CDR2 SYGVKD. Trimming removed 6 bases from V and 5 bases from J, with 20 bases in between.

The J gene is TRBJ1-3, the V gene TRBV7-2; D gene uncertain. Trimming left V 11 bases short and J 0 bases short, with 11 bases between. The germline V gene encodes CDR1 SGHTA and CDR2 FQGNSA. The CDR3 runs to 13 residues. The CDR3 DNA is TGTGCCTCCCGTTCGTACTCTGGAAACACCATATATTTT. Amino acids: CASRSYSGNTIYF. Together with reference TRBV7-2 and TRBJ1-3, the CDR3 gives the full variable domain: GAGVSQSPSNKVTEKGKDVELRCDPISGHTALYWYRQSLGQGLEFLIYFQGNSAPDKSGLPSDRFSAERTGGSVSTLTIQRTQQEDSAVYLCASRSYSGNTIYFGEGSWLTVV.